This T cell receptor (beta chain) was identified in a study of T cells after yellow fever vaccination. Study background: Some fractions had low cell numbers, and these were prepared with SMART-Seq v4 Ultra Low Input.

A universal primer site and UMIs were added as TCR cDNA was made by 5'RACE template switching. Using its own MiXCR run on the 5' RACE reads, TCRdb lists one record per CDR3 protein. The table has 500,000 to 650,000 distinct CDR3 sequences, roughly 17% seen once. Whole-study findings and limits: The study re-detected most primary-vaccination clones after the booster (approximately 96% CD4, just over 85% CD8).

Germline lookup yields CDR1 KGHDR and CDR2 SFDVKD. The CDR3 has 16 residues. Trimming left V 1 base short and J 3 bases short, with 12 bases between. As concerns this clonotype: The target antigen is unknown.

The J gene is TRBJ2-1, the V gene TRBV24-1; D tentatively fits TRBD1 or TRBD2 (6 bases each). The TCR comes from a man between 18 and 29 years old who received the YFV17D yellow fever vaccine. Sequencing used PBMCs, obtained 4 to 5 days after the first yellow fever vaccination. The DNA of the CDR3 is TGTGCCACCAGTGATTTCGGAGGGGGATTCTACAATGAGCAGTTCTTC. Amino acid sequence: CATSDFGGGFYNEQFF.